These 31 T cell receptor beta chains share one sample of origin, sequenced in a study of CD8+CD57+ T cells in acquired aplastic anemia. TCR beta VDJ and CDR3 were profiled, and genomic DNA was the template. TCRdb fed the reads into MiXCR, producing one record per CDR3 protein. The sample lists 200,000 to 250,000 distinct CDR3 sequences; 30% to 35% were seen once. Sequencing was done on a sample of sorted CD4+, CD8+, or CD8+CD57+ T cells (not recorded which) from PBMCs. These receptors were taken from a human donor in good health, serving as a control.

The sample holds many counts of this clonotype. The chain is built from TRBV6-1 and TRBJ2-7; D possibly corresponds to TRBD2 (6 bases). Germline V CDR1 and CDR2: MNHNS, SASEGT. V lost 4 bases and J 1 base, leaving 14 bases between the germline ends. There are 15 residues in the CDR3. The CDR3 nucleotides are TGTGCCAGCAGTGGACCCGGGACTGGGTCCTACGAGCAGTACTTC. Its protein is CASSGPGTGSYEQYF.

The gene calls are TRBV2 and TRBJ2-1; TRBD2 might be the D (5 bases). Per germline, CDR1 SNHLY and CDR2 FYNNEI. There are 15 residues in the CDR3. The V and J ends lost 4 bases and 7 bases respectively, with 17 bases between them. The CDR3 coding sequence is TGTGCCAGCAGTGGGTACGGACTCCCCTCGAATGAGCAGTTCTTC. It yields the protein CASSGYGLPSNEQFF.

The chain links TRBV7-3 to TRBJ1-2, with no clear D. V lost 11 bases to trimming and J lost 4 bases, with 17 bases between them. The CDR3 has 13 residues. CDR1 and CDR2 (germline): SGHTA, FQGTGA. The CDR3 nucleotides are TGTGCCTGGAGCCATATCCGGGGCTATGGCTACACCTTC. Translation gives CAWSHIRGYGYTF.

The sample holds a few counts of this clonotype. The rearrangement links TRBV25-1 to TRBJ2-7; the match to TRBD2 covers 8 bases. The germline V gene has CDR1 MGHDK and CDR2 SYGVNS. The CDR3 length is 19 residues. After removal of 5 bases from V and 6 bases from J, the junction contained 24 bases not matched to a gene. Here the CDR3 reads CASSPVLSRGARSFGEQYF. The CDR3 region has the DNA TGTGCCAGCAGTCCCGTCCTCTCGCGGGGGGCCCGTTCATTTGGCGAGCAGTACTTC.

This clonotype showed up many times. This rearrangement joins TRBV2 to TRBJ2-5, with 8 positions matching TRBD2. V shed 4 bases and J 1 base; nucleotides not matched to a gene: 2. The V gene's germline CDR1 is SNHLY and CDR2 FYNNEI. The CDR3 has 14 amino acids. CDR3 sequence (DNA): TGTGCCAGCAGTGGAGGACTAGCCCAAGAGACCCAGTACTTC. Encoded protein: CASSGGLAQETQYF. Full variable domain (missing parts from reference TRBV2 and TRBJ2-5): EPEVTQTPSHQVTQMGQEVILRCVPISNHLYFYWYRQILGQKVEFLVSFYNNEISEKSEIFDDQFSVERPDGSNFTLKIRSTKLEDSAMYFCASSGGLAQETQYFGPGTRLLVL.

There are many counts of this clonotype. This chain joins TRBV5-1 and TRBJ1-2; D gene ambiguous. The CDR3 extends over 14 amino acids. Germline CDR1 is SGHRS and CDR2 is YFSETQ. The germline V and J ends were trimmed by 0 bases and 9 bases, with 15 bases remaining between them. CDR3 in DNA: TGCGCCAGCAGCTTGGACAGCACATCTTACCGCTACACCTTC. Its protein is CASSLDSTSYRYTF.

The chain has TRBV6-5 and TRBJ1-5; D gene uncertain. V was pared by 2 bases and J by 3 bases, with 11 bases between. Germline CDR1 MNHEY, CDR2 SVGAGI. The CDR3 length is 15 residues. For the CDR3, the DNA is TGTGCCAGCAGTTACCGGCGGAGCCCCAATCAGCCCCAGCATTTT. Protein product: CASSYRRSPNQPQHF.

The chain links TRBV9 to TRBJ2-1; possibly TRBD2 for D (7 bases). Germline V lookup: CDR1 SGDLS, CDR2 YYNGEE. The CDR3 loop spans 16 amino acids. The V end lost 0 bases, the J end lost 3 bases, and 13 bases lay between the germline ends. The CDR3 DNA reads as TGTGCCAGCAGCGTAGCTGGGAGGGACAACTACAATGAGCAGTTCTTC. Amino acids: CASSVAGRDNYNEQFF.

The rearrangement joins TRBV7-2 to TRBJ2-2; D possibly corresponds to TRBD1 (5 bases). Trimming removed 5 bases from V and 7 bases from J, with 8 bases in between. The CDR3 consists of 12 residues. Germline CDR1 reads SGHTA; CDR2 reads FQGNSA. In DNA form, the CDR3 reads TGTGCCAGCAGCATCGACAGCGGGGAGCTGTTTTTT. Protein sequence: CASSIDSGELFF.

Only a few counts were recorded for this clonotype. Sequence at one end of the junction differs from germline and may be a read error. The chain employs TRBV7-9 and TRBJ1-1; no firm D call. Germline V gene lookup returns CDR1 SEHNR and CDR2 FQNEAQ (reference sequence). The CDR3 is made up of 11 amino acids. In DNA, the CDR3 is TGCGCCAGCAGTGAGTTAAGTGAAGCTTTCTTT. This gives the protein CASSELSEAFF.

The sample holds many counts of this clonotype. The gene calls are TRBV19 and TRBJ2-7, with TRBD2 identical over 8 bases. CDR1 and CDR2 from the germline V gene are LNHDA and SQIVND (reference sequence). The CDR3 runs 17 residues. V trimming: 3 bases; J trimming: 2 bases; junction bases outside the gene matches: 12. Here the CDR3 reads CASSIPASGTRTYEQYF. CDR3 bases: TGTGCCAGTAGTATCCCCGCCTCCGGGACTAGAACCTACGAGCAGTACTTC.

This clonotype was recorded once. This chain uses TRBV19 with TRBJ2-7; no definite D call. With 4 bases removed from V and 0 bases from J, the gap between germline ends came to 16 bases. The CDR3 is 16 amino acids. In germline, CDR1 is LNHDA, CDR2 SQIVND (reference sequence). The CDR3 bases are TGTGCCAGTAGTACCCAAGGGTCCTACCTCTCCTACGAGCAGTACTTC. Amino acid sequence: CASSTQGSYLSYEQYF.

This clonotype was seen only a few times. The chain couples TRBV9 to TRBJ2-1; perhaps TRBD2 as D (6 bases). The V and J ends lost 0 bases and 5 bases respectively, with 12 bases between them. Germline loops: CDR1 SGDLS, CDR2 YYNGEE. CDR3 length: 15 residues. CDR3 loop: CASSVDPGLDNEQFF. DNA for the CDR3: TGTGCCAGCAGCGTAGATCCGGGACTCGACAATGAGCAGTTCTTC.

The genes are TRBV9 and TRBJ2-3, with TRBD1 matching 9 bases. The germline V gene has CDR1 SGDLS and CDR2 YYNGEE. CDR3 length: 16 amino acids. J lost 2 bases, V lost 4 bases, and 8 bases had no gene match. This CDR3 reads CASSPWTGAYTDTQYF. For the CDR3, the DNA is TGTGCCAGCAGCCCCTGGACAGGGGCCTACACAGATACGCAGTATTTT.

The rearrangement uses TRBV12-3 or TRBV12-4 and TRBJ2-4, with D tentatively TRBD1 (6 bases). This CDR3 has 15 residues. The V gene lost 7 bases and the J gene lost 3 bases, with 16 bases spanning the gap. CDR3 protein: CASTRRGLGKNIQYF. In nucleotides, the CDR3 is TGTGCCAGCACCCGCAGGGGCCTGGGCAAAAACATTCAGTACTTC.

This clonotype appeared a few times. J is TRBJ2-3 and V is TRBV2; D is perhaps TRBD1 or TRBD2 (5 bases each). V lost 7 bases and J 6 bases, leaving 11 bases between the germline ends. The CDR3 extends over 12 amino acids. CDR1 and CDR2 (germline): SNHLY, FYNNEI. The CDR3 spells CASTLRGDTQYF. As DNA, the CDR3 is TGTGCCAGCACCCTCCGGGGCGATACGCAGTATTTT.

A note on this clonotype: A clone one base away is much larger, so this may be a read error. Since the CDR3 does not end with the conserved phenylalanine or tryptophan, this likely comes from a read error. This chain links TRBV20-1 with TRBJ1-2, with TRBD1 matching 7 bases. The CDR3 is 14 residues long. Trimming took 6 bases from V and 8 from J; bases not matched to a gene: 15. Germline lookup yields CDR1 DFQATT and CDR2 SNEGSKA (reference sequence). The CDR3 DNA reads TGCAGTGCCATTACAGGGGCCTCCTCCAAAGGCTACACCATC. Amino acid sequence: CSAITGASSKGYTI.

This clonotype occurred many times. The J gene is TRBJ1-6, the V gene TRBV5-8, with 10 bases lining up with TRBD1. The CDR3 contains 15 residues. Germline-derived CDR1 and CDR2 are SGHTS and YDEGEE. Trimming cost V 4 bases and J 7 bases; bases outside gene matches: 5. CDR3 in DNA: TGTGCCAGCAGCACGGGACAGGGGTGGAATTCACCCCTCCACTTT. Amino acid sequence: CASSTGQGWNSPLHF.

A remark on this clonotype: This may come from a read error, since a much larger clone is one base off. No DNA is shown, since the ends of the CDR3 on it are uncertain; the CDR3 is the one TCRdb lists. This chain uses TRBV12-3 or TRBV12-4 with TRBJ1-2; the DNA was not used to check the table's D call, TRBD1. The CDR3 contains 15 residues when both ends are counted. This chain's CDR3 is CASSSFGTGNYGYAF.

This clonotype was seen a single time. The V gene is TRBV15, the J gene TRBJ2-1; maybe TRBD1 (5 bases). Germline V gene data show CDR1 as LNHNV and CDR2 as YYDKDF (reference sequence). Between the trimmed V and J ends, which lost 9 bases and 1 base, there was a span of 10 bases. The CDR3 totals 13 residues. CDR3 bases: TGTGCCACAGGGGTAGAGTCCTACAATGAGCAGTTCTTC. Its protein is CATGVESYNEQFF.

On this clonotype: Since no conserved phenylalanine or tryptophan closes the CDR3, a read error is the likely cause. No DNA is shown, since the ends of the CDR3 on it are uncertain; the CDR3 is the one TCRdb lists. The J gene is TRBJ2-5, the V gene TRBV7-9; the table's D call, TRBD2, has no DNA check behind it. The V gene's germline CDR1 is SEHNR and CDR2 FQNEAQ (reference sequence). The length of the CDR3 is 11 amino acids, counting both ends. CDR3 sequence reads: CASSLGLAGGR.

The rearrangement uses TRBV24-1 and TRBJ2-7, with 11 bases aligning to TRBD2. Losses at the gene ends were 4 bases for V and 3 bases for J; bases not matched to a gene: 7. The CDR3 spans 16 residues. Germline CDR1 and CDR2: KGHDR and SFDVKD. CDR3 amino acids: CATSESRLAGGYEQYF. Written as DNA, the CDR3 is TGTGCCACCAGTGAAAGTCGGCTAGCGGGGGGCTACGAGCAGTACTTC.

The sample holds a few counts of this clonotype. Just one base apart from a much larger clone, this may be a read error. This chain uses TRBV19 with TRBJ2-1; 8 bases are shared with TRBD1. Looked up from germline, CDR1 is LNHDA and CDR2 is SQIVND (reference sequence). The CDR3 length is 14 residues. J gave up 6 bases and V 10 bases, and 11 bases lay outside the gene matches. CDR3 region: CATIYRGRTNEQFF. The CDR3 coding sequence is TGTGCCACTATATACAGGGGGAGGACCAATGAGCAGTTCTTC.

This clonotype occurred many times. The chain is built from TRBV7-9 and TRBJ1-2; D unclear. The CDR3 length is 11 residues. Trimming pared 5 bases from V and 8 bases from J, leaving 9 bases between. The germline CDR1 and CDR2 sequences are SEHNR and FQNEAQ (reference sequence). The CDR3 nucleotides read TGTGCCAGCAGCCTTCTCATCGGCTACACCTTC. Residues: CASSLLIGYTF. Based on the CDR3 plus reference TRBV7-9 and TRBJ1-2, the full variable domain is DTGVSQNPRHKITKRGQNVTFRCDPISEHNRLYWYRQTLGQGPEFLTYFQNEAQLEKSRLLSDRFSAERPKGSFSTLEIQRTEQGDSAMYLCASSLLIGYTFGSGTRLTVV.

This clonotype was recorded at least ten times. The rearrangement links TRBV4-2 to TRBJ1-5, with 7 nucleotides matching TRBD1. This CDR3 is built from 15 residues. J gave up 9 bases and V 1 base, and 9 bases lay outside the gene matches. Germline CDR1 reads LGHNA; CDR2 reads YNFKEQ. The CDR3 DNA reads TGTGCCAGCAGCCAAGCGGAGGGGGCTGTGGGGCCCCAGCATTTT. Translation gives CASSQAEGAVGPQHF.

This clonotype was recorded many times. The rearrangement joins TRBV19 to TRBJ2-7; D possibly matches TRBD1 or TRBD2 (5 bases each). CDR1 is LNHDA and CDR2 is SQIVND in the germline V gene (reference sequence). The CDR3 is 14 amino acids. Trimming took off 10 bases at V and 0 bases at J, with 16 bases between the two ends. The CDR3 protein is CATPEGEHSYEQYF. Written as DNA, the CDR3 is TGTGCCACCCCAGAAGGGGAGCACTCCTACGAGCAGTACTTC.

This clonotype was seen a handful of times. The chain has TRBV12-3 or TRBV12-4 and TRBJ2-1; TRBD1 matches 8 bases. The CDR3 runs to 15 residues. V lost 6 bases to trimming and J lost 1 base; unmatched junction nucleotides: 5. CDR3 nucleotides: TGTGCCAGCAGGCCACGGACAGGGTCCTACAATGAGCAGTTCTTC. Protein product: CASRPRTGSYNEQFF.

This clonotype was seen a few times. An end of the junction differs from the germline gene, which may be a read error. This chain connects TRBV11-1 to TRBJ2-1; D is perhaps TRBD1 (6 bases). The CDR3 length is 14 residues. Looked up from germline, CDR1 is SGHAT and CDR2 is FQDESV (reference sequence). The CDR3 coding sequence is TGTGCCGGCAGCCCGACAGGTATCTCCTACGAGCAGTTCTTC. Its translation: CAGSPTGISYEQFF.

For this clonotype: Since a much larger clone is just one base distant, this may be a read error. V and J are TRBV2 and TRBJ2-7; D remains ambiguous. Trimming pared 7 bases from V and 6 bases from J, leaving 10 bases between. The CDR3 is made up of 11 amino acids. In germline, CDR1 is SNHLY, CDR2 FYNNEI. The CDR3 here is CASNGEGEQYF. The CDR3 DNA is TGTGCCAGCAATGGGGAAGGCGAGCAGTACTTC.

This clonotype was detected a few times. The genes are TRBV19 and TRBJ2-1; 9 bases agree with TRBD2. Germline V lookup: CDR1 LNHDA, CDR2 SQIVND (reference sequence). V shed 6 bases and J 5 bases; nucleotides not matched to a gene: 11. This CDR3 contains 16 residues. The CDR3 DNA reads TGTGCCAGTAGGGCCCGCGCCGGGACTAGCCACAATGAGCAGTTCTTC. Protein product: CASRARAGTSHNEQFF.

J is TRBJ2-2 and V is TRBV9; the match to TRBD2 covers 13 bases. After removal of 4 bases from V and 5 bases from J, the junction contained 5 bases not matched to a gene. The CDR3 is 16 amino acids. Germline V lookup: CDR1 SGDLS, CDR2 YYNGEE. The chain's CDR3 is CASSLTSGGATGELFF. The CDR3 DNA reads TGTGCCAGCAGCTTAACTAGCGGGGGGGCAACCGGGGAGCTGTTTTTT.